The present TCR beta chain was sequenced within a study of radiotherapy plus CTLA-4 blockade in lung cancer. Overall study context: About 17% of enrolled patients responded objectively, and 31% had disease control.

Sequencing used immunoSEQ multiplex PCR; TCRdb keeps in-frame clones, though not all of them. Among about 120,000 clones listed, about 90% were seen once. Whole-study results and caveats: An expansion of tumor-derived TCR clones occurred in blood after radiotherapy plus ipilimumab. It was early blood T cell clone dynamics, with interferon-beta, that reportedly best predicted response.

As concerns this clone: The target antigen is unknown.

Those patients who had chemo-refractory metastatic non-small-cell lung cancer were given focal radiation along with CTLA-4 blockade through ipilimumab. This TCR derives from a human donor with non-small cell lung cancer that progressed on radiotherapy plus ipilimumab. Material: peripheral blood, obtained from a patient treated with radiotherapy plus ipilimumab.

The CDR3 DNA is TGTGCCAGCAGTCCCCTGGGGGCGGCCAAAAACATTCAGTACTTC. Protein product: CASSPLGAAKNIQYF. The rearrangement uses TRBV6-5 and TRBJ2-4; possible D gene TRBD1, 6 bases. Germline V gene sequence: CDR1 MNHEY, CDR2 SVGAGI. This CDR3 contains 15 residues. Trimming removed 5 bases from V and 1 base from J, with 12 bases in between.